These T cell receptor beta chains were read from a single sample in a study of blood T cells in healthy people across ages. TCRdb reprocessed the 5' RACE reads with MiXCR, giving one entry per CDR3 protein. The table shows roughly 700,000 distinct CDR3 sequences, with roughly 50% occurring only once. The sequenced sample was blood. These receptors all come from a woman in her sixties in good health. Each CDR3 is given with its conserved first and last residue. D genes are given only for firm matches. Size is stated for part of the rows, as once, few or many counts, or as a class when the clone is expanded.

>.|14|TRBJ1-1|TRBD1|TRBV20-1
TGCAGTGCTAGAGATTTCGGGGACAGCCAAAAAGCTTTCTTT
CSARDFGDSQKAFF
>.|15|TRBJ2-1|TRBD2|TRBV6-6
TGTGCCAGCAGTTACTCCGGCGGGAGGGGCGGTGAGCAGTTCTTC
CASSYSGGRGGEQFF
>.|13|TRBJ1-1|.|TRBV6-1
TGTGCCAGCAGTGATCATAAAAACACTGAAGCTTTCTTT
CASSDHKNTEAFF
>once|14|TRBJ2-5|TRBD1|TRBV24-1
TGTGCCACCAGCTCGGGACAGCACCAAGAGACCCAGTACTTC
CATSSGQHQETQYF
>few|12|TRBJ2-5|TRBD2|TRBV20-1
TGCAGTGCTGGAGCGGGAGGGGAGACCCAGTACTTC
CSAGAGGETQYF
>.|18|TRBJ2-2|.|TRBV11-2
TGTGCCAGCAGCTCGCAAAGGGAGTGGAGGGCGTACGCCGGGGAGCTGTTTTTT
CASSSQREWRAYAGELFF
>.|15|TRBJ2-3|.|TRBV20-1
TGCAGTGCTCCGATAGGGGGGAGGAACACAGATACGCAGTATTTT
CSAPIGGRNTDTQYF
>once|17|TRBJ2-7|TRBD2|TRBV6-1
TGTGCCAGCGGGGATTTGGGTAGCGGGTACCTTTACAATGAGCAGTACTTC
CASGDLGSGYLYNEQYF
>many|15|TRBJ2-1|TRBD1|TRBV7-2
TGTGCCAGCAGCTTAGCTGGGACAGACTACAATGAGCAGTTCTTC
CASSLAGTDYNEQFF
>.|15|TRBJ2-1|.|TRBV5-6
TGTGCCAGCAGCCCCCGGCCCGAACGAGGGAATGAGCAGTTCTTC
CASSPRPERGNEQFF
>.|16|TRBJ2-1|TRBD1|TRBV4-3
TGCGCCAGCAGCGTAGCATGGGGACAGGGATACAATGAGCAGTTCTTC
CASSVAWGQGYNEQFF